This T cell receptor beta chain is drawn from a study of low-dose radiotherapy and immunotherapy resistance in tumors. Overall study: Every six weeks patients received intravenous ipilimumab 1 mg/kg, and every two weeks they received intravenous nivolumab 240 mg. Cyclophosphamide went in intravenously at 200 mg/m2 every two weeks, one day before radiation and immunotherapy.

Described time point: before trial treatment. Nivolumab, ipilimumab, aspirin, low-dose cyclophosphamide and low-dose radiotherapy were all administered to the donors. Those who qualified had advanced solid tumors (lacking tumor-infiltrating lymphocytes). CDR1 and CDR2 (germline): MDHEN, SYDVKM. CDR3 length: 12 residues. V lost 3 bases and J lost 8, with 9 bases in between. Alpha and beta chains were covered, as first-strand cDNA relied on TRAV- and TRBV-specific primers. TCRs underwent roughly 19 PCR cycles of amplification with a constant-region primer and V-primer adapter. TCRdb redid the calling of the reads with MiXCR, one entry per CDR3 protein. The table includes more than 50,000 distinct CDR3 sequences, about 26% detected once.

The chain joins TRBV28 to TRBJ2-3; D is ambiguous. Material: PBMCs, obtained before treatment. The sequence was collected from a male donor with rectosigmoid adenocarcinoma. The DNA of the CDR3 is TGTGCCAGCAGTTTTCCCCCGACTACGCAGTATTTT. As protein: CASSFPPTTQYF.